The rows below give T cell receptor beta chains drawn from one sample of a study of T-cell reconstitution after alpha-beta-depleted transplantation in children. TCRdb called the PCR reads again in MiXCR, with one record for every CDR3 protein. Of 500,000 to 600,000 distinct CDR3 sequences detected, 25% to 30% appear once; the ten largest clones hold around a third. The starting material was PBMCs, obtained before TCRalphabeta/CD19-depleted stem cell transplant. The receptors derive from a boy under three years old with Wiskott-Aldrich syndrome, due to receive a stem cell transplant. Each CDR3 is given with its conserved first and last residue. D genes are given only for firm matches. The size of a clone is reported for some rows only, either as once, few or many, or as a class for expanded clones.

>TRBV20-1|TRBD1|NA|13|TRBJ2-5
CSTGQGARETQYF
TGCAGTACGGGACAGGGGGCCCGAGAGACCCAGTACTTC
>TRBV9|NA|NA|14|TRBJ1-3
CASSPVLSGNTIYF
TGTGCCAGCAGTCCAGTCTTATCTGGAAACACCATATATTTT
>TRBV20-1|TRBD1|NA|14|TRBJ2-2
CSAMDREKTGELFF
TGCAGTGCTATGGACAGGGAAAAAACCGGGGAGCTGTTTTTT
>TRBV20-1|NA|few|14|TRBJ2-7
CSARDWQGRDEQYF
TGCAGTGCTAGAGATTGGCAGGGGAGGGACGAGCAGTACTTC
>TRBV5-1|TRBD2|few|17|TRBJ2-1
CASSIEKLAGVLNEQFF
TGCGCCAGCAGCATTGAAAAACTAGCGGGAGTGCTCAATGAGCAGTTCTTC
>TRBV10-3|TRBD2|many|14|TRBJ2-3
CASGLAGGPDTQYF
TGTGCCAGCGGGCTAGCGGGAGGGCCCGATACGCAGTATTTT
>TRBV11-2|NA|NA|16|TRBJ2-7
CASRLLTGTVFDEQYF
TGTGCCAGCAGACTCCTTACCGGGACGGTATTCGACGAGCAGTACTTC
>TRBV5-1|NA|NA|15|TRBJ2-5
CASSLADTFQETQYF
TGCGCCAGCAGCTTGGCTGACACTTTCCAAGAGACCCAGTACTTC
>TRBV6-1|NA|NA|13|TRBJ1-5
CASSKDRHQPQHF
TGTGCCAGCAGCAAAGACAGACATCAGCCCCAGCATTTT
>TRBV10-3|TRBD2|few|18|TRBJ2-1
CAISRSPGTSGIVNEQFF
TGTGCCATCAGCAGATCACCCGGGACTAGCGGGATTGTGAATGAGCAGTTCTTC
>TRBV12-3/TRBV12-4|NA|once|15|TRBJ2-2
CASSGGGSNTGELFF
TGTGCCAGCAGTGGGGGCGGCTCGAACACCGGGGAGCTGTTTTTT
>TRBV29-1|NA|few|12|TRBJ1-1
CSVEGLQGEAFF
TGCAGCGTTGAAGGTCTGCAGGGTGAAGCTTTCTTT
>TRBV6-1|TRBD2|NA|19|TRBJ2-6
CASSRSPGLAGSGANVLTF
TGTGCCAGCAGTAGATCACCGGGACTAGCGGGATCTGGGGCCAACGTCCTGACTTTC
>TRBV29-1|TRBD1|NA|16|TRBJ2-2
CSVGRGQGTNTGELFF
TGCAGCGTTGGTAGGGGACAGGGGACGAACACCGGGGAGCTGTTTTTT
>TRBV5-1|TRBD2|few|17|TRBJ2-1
CASSVSGRVSSYNEQFF
TGCGCCAGCAGCGTTAGCGGGAGGGTAAGCTCCTACAATGAGCAGTTCTTC
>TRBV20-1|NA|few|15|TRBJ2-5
CSARGEGTQPETQYF
TGCAGTGCTAGGGGCGAGGGGACTCAGCCAGAGACCCAGTACTTC
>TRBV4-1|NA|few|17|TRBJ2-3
CASSQDPPGTSTDTQYF
TGCGCCAGCAGCCAAGATCCTCCAGGGACTAGCACAGATACGCAGTATTTT
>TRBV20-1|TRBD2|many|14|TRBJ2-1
CSARLAGGPGEQFF
TGCAGTGCTAGGCTAGCGGGAGGGCCCGGTGAGCAGTTCTTC
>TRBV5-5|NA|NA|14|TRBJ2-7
CASSFELTSYEQYF
TGTGCCAGCAGCTTCGAACTGACCTCCTACGAGCAGTACTTC
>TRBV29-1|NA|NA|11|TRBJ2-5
CSVDRGQTQYF
TGCAGCGTTGATAGGGGTCAGACCCAGTACTTC
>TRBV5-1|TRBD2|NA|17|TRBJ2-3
CASRRLAGGPETDTQYF
TGCGCCAGCAGAAGACTAGCGGGAGGGCCGGAGACAGATACGCAGTATTTT
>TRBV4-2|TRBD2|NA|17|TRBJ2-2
CASSLWTSGANTGELFF
TGTGCCAGCAGCCTTTGGACTAGCGGAGCGAACACCGGGGAGCTGTTTTTT
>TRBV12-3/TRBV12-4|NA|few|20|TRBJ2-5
CASSLGVKGLGSGYQETQYF
TGTGCCAGCAGTTTGGGCGTTAAAGGGTTGGGGAGTGGGTACCAAGAGACCCAGTACTTC
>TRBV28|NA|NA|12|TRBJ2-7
CASSRGSHEQYF
TGTGCCAGCAGTCGAGGGTCCCACGAGCAGTACTTC
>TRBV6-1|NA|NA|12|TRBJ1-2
CASTKSTYGYTF
TGTGCCAGCACCAAATCGACGTATGGCTACACCTTC
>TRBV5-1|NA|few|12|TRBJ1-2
CASSADNYGYTF
TGCGCCAGCAGCGCCGACAACTATGGCTACACCTTC
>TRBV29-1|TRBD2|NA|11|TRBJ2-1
CSGTSGSEQFF
TGCAGCGGGACTAGCGGGAGTGAGCAGTTCTTC
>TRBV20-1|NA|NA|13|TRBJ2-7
CSAKKNGIIEQYF
TGCAGTGCAAAAAAAAATGGGATTATCGAGCAGTACTTC
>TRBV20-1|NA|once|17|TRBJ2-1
CSARAYRTPHAYNEQFF
TGCAGTGCTAGAGCCTATAGGACTCCCCATGCGTACAATGAGCAGTTCTTC
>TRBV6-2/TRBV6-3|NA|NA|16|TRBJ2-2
CACWEGQGDGTGELFF
TGTGCCTGCTGGGAGGGACAAGGGGACGGCACCGGGGAGCTGTTTTTT
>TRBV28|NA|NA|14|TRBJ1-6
CASREPGRNSPLHF
TGTGCCAGCAGGGAGCCAGGGCGTAATTCACCCCTCCACTTT
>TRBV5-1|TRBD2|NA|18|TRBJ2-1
CASSALTSARGSYNEQFF
TGCGCCAGCAGCGCCCTGACTAGCGCGAGAGGCTCCTACAATGAGCAGTTCTTC
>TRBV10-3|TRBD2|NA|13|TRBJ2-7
CAISTREGYEQYF
TGTGCCATCAGTACTCGGGAGGGCTACGAGCAGTACTTC
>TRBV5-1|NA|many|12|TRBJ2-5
CASSLPGETQYF
TGCGCCAGCAGCTTGCCAGGCGAGACCCAGTACTTC
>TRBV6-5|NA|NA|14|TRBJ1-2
CASSYTAGAGGYTF
TGTGCCAGCAGTTACACAGCTGGGGCGGGTGGCTACACCTTC
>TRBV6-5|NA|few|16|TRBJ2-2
CASSYSASGRPGELFF
TGTGCCAGCAGTTACTCCGCAAGCGGGCGCCCCGGGGAGCTGTTTTTT
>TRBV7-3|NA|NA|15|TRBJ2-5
CASSLGGAMQETQYF
TGTGCCAGCAGCTTAGGAGGGGCGATGCAAGAGACCCAGTACTTC
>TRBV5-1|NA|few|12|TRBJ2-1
CASSWGGGSVFF
NA
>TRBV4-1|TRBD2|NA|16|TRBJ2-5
CASSQLRLAGGETQYF
TGCGCCAGCAGCCAACTTCGACTAGCGGGAGGAGAGACCCAGTACTTC
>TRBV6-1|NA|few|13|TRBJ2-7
CASSEQLGYEQYF
TGTGCCAGCAGTGAACAGTTGGGGTACGAGCAGTACTTC
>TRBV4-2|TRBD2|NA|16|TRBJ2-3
CASSQVLAGGSDTQYF
TGTGCCAGCAGCCAAGTATTAGCGGGAGGTTCAGATACGCAGTATTTT
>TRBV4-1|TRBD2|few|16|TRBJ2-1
CASSQGLAGAEDEQFF
TGCGCCAGCAGCCAAGGGCTAGCGGGAGCTGAAGATGAGCAGTTCTTC
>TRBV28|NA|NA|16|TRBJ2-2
CASSLLRGSNTGELFF
TGTGCCAGCAGTTTATTAAGGGGATCGAACACCGGGGAGCTGTTTTTT
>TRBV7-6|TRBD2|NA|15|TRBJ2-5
CASAPLAGRQETQYF
TGTGCCAGCGCCCCCCTAGCGGGGAGACAAGAGACCCAGTACTTC
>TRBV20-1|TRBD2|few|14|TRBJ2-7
CSAIGLAATYEQYF
TGCAGTGCTATCGGACTAGCGGCCACCTACGAGCAGTACTTC
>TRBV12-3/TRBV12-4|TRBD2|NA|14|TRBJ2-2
CASSRTGGHGELFF
TGTGCCAGCAGTCGAACGGGGGGGCACGGGGAGCTGTTTTTT
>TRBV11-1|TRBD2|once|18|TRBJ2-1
CASSLVGKPSGRYNEQFF
TGTGCCAGCAGCTTAGTGGGGAAGCCTAGCGGGAGATACAATGAGCAGTTCTTC
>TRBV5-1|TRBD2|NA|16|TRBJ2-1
CASSPLGRLAKNEQFF
TGCGCCAGCAGCCCCCTAGGGAGACTAGCGAAAAATGAGCAGTTCTTC
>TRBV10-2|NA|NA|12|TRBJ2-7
CASSEYPGEQYF
TGCGCCAGCAGTGAGTACCCAGGCGAGCAGTACTTC
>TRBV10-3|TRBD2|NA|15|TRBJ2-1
CAIGEREGRRHEQFF
TGTGCCATCGGAGAGCGGGAGGGCCGTAGGCATGAGCAGTTCTTC
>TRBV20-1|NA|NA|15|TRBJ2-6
CSARVGGTGANVLTF
TGCAGTGCTAGAGTCGGCGGCACTGGGGCCAACGTCCTGACTTTC
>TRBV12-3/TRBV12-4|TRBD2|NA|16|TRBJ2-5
CASSHGTSGGQETQYF
TGTGCCAGCAGTCACGGGACTAGCGGGGGCCAAGAGACCCAGTACTTC
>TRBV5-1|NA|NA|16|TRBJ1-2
CASSLSGGPSNYGYTF
TGCGCCAGCAGCTTGAGCGGCGGGCCCTCTAACTATGGCTACACCTTC
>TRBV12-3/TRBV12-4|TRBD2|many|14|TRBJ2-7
CASSFNSGSYEQYF
TGTGCCAGCAGTTTCAATAGCGGGAGCTACGAGCAGTACTTC
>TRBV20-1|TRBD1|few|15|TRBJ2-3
CSAREGTGGTDTQYF
TGCAGTGCTAGAGAAGGGACAGGGGGCACAGATACGCAGTATTTT
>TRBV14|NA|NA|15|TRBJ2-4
CASSQAGHLKNIQYF
TGTGCCAGCAGCCAGGCGGGACACCTAAAAAACATTCAGTACTTC
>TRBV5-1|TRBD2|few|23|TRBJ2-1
CASSGQGAKTSGRAVYYYNEQFF
TGCGCCAGCAGCGGACAGGGGGCTAAGACTAGCGGGAGGGCCGTCTATTATTACAATGAGCAGTTCTTC